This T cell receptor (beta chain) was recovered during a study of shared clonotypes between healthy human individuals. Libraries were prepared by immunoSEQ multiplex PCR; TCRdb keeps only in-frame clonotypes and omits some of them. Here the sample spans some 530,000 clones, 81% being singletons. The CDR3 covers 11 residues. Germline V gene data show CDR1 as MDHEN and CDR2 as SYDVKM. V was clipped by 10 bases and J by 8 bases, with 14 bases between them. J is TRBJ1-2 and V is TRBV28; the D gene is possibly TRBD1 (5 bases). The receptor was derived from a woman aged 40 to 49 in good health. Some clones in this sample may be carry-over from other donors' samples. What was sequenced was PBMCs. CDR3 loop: CATRGRGGYTF. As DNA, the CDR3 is TGTGCCACCCGGGGTCGGGGGGGCTACACCTTC.